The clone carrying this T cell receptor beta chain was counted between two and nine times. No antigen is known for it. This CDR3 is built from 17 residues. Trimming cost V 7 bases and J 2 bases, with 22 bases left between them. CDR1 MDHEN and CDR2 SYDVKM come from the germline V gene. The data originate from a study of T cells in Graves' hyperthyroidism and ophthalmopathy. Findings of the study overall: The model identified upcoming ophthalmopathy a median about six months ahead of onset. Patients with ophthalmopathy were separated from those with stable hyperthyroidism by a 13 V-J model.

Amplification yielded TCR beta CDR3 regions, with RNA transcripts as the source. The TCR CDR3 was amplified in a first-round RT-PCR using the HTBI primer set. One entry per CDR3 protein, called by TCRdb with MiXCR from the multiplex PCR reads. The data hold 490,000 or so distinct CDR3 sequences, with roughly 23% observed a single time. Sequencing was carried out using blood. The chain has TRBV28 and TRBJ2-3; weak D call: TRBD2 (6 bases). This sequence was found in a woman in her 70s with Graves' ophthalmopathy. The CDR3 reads CASTPLSLSGITDTQYF. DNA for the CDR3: TGTGCCAGCACCCCTTTGAGTCTTAGCGGCATCACAGATACGCAGTATTTT.